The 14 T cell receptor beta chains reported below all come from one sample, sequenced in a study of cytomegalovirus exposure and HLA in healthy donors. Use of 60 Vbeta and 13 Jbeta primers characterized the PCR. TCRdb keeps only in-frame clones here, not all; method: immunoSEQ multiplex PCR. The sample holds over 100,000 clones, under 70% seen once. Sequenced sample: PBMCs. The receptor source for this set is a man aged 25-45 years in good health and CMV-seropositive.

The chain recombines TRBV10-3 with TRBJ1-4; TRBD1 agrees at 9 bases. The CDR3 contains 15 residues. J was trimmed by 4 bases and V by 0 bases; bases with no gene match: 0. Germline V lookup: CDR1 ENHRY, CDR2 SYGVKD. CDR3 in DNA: TGTGCCATCAGTGAGTCGGACAGGGGTAATGAAAAACTGTTTTTT. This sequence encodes CAISESDRGNEKLFF.

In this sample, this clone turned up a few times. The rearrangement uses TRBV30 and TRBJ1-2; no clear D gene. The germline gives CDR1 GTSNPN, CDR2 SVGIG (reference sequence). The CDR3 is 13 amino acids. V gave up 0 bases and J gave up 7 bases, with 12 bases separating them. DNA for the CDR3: TGTGCCTGGAGTGTAAGGCCGGAGGTTGGCTACACCTTC. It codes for CAWSVRPEVGYTF.

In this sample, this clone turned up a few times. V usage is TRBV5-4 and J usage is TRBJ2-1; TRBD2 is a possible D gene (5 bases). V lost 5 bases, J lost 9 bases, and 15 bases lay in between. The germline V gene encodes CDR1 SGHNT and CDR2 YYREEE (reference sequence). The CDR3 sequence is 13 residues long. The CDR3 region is CASSFLSGSEQFF. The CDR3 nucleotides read TGTGCCAGCAGTTTCCTCTCGGGGAGTGAGCAGTTCTTC.

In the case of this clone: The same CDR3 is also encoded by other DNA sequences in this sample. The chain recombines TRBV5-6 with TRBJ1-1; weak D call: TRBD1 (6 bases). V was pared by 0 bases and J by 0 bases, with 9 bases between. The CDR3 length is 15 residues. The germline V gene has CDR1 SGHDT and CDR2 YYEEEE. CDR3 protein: CASSLVGGLNTEAFF. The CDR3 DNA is TGTGCCAGCAGCTTGGTTGGGGGCCTGAACACTGAAGCTTTCTTT.

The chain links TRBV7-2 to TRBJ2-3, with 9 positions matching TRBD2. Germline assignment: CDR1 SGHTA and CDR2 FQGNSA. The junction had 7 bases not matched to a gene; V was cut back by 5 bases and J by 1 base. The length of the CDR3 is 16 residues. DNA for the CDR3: TGTGCCAGCAGCCAACAGCGACTAGCGGGCACAGATACGCAGTATTTT. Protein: CASSQQRLAGTDTQYF.

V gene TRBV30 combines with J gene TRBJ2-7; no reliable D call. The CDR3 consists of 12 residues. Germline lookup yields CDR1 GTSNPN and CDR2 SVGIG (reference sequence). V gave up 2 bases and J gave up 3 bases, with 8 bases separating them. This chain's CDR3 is CAWSLEFYEQYF. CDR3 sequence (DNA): TGTGCCTGGAGTCTGGAGTTCTACGAGCAGTACTTC. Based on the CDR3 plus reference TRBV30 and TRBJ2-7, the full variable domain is SQTIHQWPATLVQPVGSPLSLECTVEGTSNPNLYWYRQAAGRGLQLLFYSVGIGQISSEVPQNLSASRPQDRQFILSSKKLLLSDSGFYLCAWSLEFYEQYFGPGTRLTVT.

The DNA of the CDR3 is TGTGCCAGCAGCCCCCAGGGGGCGGGAGGCTACACCTTC. This encodes CASSPQGAGGYTF. This chain joins TRBV7-3 and TRBJ1-2; the match to TRBD1 covers 8 bases. Germline V gives CDR1 SGHTA, CDR2 FQGTGA. The CDR3 extends over 13 amino acids. V lost 5 bases to trimming and J lost 8 bases; unmatched junction nucleotides: 7.

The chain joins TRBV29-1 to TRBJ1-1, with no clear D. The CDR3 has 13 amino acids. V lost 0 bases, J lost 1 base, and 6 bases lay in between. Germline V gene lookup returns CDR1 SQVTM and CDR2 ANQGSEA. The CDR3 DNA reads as TGCAGCGTTGAAGATGGCGGGAACACTGAAGCTTTCTTT. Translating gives CSVEDGGNTEAFF.

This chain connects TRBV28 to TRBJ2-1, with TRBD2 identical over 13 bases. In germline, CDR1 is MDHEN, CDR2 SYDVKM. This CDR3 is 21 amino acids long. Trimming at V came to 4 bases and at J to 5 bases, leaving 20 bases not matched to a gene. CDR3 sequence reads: CASSSPVLTSGRRPRNNEQFF. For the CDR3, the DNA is TGTGCCAGCAGTTCCCCGGTATTGACTAGCGGGAGGCGCCCTCGAAACAATGAGCAGTTCTTC.

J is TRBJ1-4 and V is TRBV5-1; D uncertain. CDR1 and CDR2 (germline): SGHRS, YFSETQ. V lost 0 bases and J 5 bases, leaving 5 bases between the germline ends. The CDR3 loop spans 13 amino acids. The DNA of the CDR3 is TGCGCCAGCAGCTTGGTACAGAATGAAAAACTGTTTTTT. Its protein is CASSLVQNEKLFF. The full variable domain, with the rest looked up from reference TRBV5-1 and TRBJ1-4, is KAGVTQTPRYLIKTRGQQVTLSCSPISGHRSVSWYQQTPGQGLQFLFEYFSETQRNKGNFPGRFSGRQFSNSRSEMNVSTLELGDSALYLCASSLVQNEKLFFGSGTQLSVL.

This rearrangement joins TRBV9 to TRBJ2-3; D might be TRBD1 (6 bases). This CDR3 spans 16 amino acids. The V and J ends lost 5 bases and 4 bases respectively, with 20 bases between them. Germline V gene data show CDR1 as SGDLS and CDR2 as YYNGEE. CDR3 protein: CASSGGRVRSPDTQYF. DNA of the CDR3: TGTGCCAGCAGTGGGGGCCGGGTCCGCTCGCCAGATACGCAGTATTTT.

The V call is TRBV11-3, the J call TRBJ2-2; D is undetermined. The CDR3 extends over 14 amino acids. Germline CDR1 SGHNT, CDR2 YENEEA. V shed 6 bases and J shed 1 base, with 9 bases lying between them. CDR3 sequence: CASSDFGNTGELFF. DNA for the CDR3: TGTGCCAGCAGTGACTTTGGGAACACCGGGGAGCTGTTTTTT. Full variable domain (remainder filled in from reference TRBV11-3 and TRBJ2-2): EAGVVQSPRYKIIEKKQPVAFWCNPISGHNTLYWYLQNLGQGPELLIRYENEEAVDDSQLPKDRFSAERLKGVDSTLKIQPAELGDSAVYLCASSDFGNTGELFFGEGSRLTVL.

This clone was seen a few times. The CDR3 DNA reads TGTGCCAGCAGATCGGACAGGGCGCGGGGCTACACCTTC. It is translated as CASRSDRARGYTF. This chain uses TRBV6-1 with TRBJ1-2; 8 nucleotides line up with TRBD1. With V trimmed by 6 bases and J by 8 bases, 8 bases remained unmatched. The germline CDR1 and CDR2 sequences are MNHNS and SASEGT. This CDR3 contains 13 residues.

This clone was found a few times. Here the CDR3 DNA reads TGCGCCAGCAGCTTGTATGGGACAGGTTCTTCAATAGGGCAGTTCTTC. Translation: CASSLYGTGSSIGQFF. The chain has TRBV5-1 and TRBJ2-1, with 8 bases lining up with TRBD1. This CDR3 is built from 16 residues. J lost 12 bases, V lost 1 base, and 15 bases had no gene match. CDR1 is SGHRS, CDR2 YFSETQ, per germline.